Sequencing of this TCR beta chain was carried out in a study of blood T cell repertoires in COVID-19. Overall study context: COVID-19 samples collected from the United States, Italy and Spain covered acute and convalescent phases. PBMCs, B-cell-depleted T cells, or T cells were the source of the cDNA or gDNA that made up the material.

Germline assignment: CDR1 SNHLY and CDR2 FYNNEI. V shed 6 bases and J shed 7 bases, with 16 bases lying between them. The CDR3 runs to 13 residues. Per the original data handling: Reference gene primer amplification in the assay estimated nucleated cell counts. Some clones are missing from TCRdb's copy, which holds only in-frame ones; the method was immunoSEQ multiplex PCR. For V, J and clone size, that table is used; D and trimming come from the DNA. The sample has just over 350,000 clones; 65% to 90% are singletons. The TCR sequence derives from a woman aged 55-70 years with COVID-19, enrolled during active disease. The rearrangement uses TRBV2 and TRBJ2-7; D call uncertain. The specimen was peripheral blood. CDR3 DNA sequence: TGTGCCAGCAGCGCGGAGAAGCGAGGAGAGCAGTACTTC. Encoded protein: CASSAEKRGEQYF. The complete variable domain, with remaining parts taken from reference TRBV2 and TRBJ2-7, reads EPEVTQTPSHQVTQMGQEVILRCVPISNHLYFYWYRQILGQKVEFLVSFYNNEISEKSEIFDDQFSVERPDGSNFTLKIRSTKLEDSAMYFCASSAEKRGEQYFGPGTRLTVT.